One and the same sample provided the 7 T cell receptor beta chains below, sequenced in a study of PD-1 blockade in classical Hodgkin lymphoma. TCRdb's copy holds only in-frame clones and misses some; the assay was immunoSEQ multiplex PCR. The table has fewer than 20,000 clones, roughly 89% seen once; the top ten hold under 15%. All trial patients relapsed after autologous stem cell transplantation. The sample here was peripheral blood mononuclear cells (PBMCs), taken before the second cycle of nivolumab. The receptors originated from a human donor with classical Hodgkin lymphoma.

This chain connects TRBV9 to TRBJ2-3; TRBD2 agrees at 10 bases. This CDR3 spans 16 amino acids. V trimming: 2 bases; J trimming: 2 bases; junction bases outside the gene matches: 5. Germline lookup yields CDR1 SGDLS and CDR2 YYNGEE. The CDR3 loop reads CASSVFSGGNTDTQYF. CDR3 in DNA: TGTGCCAGCAGCGTTTTTAGCGGGGGGAACACAGATACGCAGTATTTT. Based on the CDR3 plus reference TRBV9 and TRBJ2-3, the full variable domain is DSGVTQTPKHLITATGQRVTLRCSPRSGDLSVYWYQQSLDQGLQFLIQYYNGEERAKGNILERFSAQQFPDLHSELNLSSLELGDSALYFCASSVFSGGNTDTQYFGPGTRLTVL.

This chain connects TRBV7-2 to TRBJ2-1, with D maybe TRBD2 (5 bases). The CDR3 is 14 residues long. V was shortened by 5 bases and J by 6 bases, with 14 bases between the two germline ends. Germline CDR1 is SGHTA and CDR2 is FQGNSA. CDR3 sequence: CASSPQAGRNEQFF. DNA of the CDR3: TGTGCCAGCAGCCCCCAGGCGGGCCGCAATGAGCAGTTCTTC.

The chain carries TRBV7-6 and TRBJ1-4, with a possible D match to TRBD1 (5 bases). The V gene's germline CDR1 is SGHVS and CDR2 FNYEAQ. The CDR3 sequence is 15 residues long. Trimming took 3 bases from V and 8 from J, leaving 16 bases between them. CDR3 DNA: TGTGCCAGCAGCTTCGCAGGGTCGGGGGGGGAAAAACTGTTTTTT. Encoded protein: CASSFAGSGGEKLFF.

The CDR3 DNA reads TGTGCCAGCAGCTTAGGGGGACTAGCGTACGAGCAGTTCTTC. Protein sequence: CASSLGGLAYEQFF. The rearrangement joins TRBV7-9 to TRBJ2-1; 10 bases fit TRBD2. Trimming at V came to 1 base and at J to 10 bases, leaving 4 bases not matched to a gene. The length of the CDR3 is 14 residues. Germline V gives CDR1 SEHNR, CDR2 FQNEAQ (reference sequence).

The chain uses TRBV5-1 and TRBJ2-1; TRBD2 matches 11 bases. The CDR3 is made up of 16 amino acids. Germline values: CDR1 SGHRS, CDR2 YFSETQ. After removal of 0 bases from V and 5 bases from J, the junction contained 4 bases not matched to a gene. The CDR3 sequence: CASSLASGGFDNEQFF. The CDR3 DNA sequence: TGCGCCAGCAGCTTGGCTAGCGGGGGGTTCGACAATGAGCAGTTCTTC. Filled out from reference TRBV5-1 and TRBJ2-1, the complete variable domain reads KAGVTQTPRYLIKTRGQQVTLSCSPISGHRSVSWYQQTPGQGLQFLFEYFSETQRNKGNFPGRFSGRQFSNSRSEMNVSTLELGDSALYLCASSLASGGFDNEQFFGPGTRLTVL.

Concerning this clone: Other DNA sequences from this sample encode an identical CDR3 as well. The rearrangement links TRBV5-1 to TRBJ2-5; D perhaps matches TRBD2 (6 bases). Trimming stripped 0 bases from V and 3 bases from J, with 9 bases between. CDR3 length: 14 residues. Germline V lookup: CDR1 SGHRS, CDR2 YFSETQ. The CDR3 bases are TGCGCCAGCAGCTTGGCAGGCGGGGAAGAGACCCAGTACTTC. Residues: CASSLAGGEETQYF.

The rearrangement uses TRBV5-1 and TRBJ2-7, with D unresolved. Trimming took off 0 bases at V and 0 bases at J, with 4 bases between the two ends. Germline lookup yields CDR1 SGHRS and CDR2 YFSETQ. CDR3 length equals 13 residues. The CDR3 sequence: CASSLAASYEQYF. The CDR3 DNA follows: TGCGCCAGCAGCTTGGCTGCCTCCTACGAGCAGTACTTC.